What follows are 28 T cell receptor beta chains derived from one specimen sequenced in a study of T cell changes during pregnancy in multiple sclerosis. Libraries were prepared by immunoSEQ multiplex PCR; TCRdb keeps only in-frame clonotypes and omits some of them. The data hold roughly 50,000 clones, with more than 90% observed a single time. Here the sequenced sample was peripheral blood, taken after pregnancy. Source of these receptors: a female donor in good health, enrolled as a control in a pregnancy study.

This chain links TRBV30 with TRBJ1-1; D is uncertain. The germline V and J ends were trimmed by 5 bases and 0 bases, with 13 bases remaining between them. CDR1 and CDR2 from the germline V gene are GTSNPN and SVGIG (reference sequence). This CDR3 comprises 14 residues. For the CDR3, the DNA is TGTGCCTGGTACTACCCCGGTATGAACACTGAAGCTTTCTTT. Translated, it gives CAWYYPGMNTEAFF.

V is TRBV11-2 and J is TRBJ1-1; maybe TRBD1 (6 bases). The V gene lost 0 bases and the J gene lost 3 bases, with 8 bases spanning the gap. This CDR3 is 14 amino acids long. Per the germline V gene, CDR1 is SGHAT and CDR2 is FQNNGV. DNA of the CDR3: TGTGCCAGCAGCTTAGAACAGGGTTACACTGAAGCTTTCTTT. Its translation: CASSLEQGYTEAFF.

The J gene is TRBJ2-1, the V gene TRBV2, with 11 bases aligning to TRBD2. The CDR3 covers 16 residues. CDR1 and CDR2 (germline): SNHLY, FYNNEI. J lost 10 bases, V lost 7 bases, and 15 bases had no gene match. CDR3 in DNA: TGTGCCAGCACCGTGGGGCTAGCGGGAGGAGGGATGGAGCAGTTCTTC. It translates to CASTVGLAGGGMEQFF.

This clone was observed a single time. The CDR3 DNA follows: TGCGCCAGCAGCCGCGAGGTGAATAATGAAAAACTGTTTTTT. Residues: CASSREVNNEKLFF. This rearrangement joins TRBV5-1 to TRBJ1-4; D is unresolved. Germline V gene lookup returns CDR1 SGHRS and CDR2 YFSETQ. CDR3 length: 14 residues. V lost 4 bases and J 4 bases, leaving 11 bases between the germline ends.

The chain couples TRBV2 to TRBJ2-6; D perhaps matches TRBD1 (6 bases). Germline loops: CDR1 SNHLY, CDR2 FYNNEI. This CDR3 is built from 15 residues. V lost 7 bases and J 5 bases, leaving 15 bases between the germline ends. The CDR3 DNA reads TGTGCCAGCAAAATCGAGCAGGGGAGGGCCAACGTCCTGACTTTC. Translation gives CASKIEQGRANVLTF.

The V call is TRBV6-1, the J call TRBJ2-7; 9 bases are shared with TRBD1. The length of the CDR3 is 15 residues. Germline trimming cut 5 bases from V and 4 bases from J; bases unmatched to any gene: 9. Germline CDR1 MNHNS, CDR2 SASEGT. The CDR3 sequence is CASSHRDREGYEQYF. CDR3 DNA: TGTGCCAGCAGTCACCGGGACAGGGAAGGTTACGAGCAGTACTTC.

This clone was picked up a small number of times. The genes are TRBV7-7 and TRBJ1-1; D unresolved. Trimming left V 5 bases short and J 1 base short, with 8 bases between. Germline values: CDR1 SSHAT, CDR2 FNYEAQ (reference sequence). This CDR3 is 13 amino acids long. The CDR3 bases are TGTGCCAGCAGCCAGGAACCGAACACTGAAGCTTTCTTT. It codes for CASSQEPNTEAFF.

The chain couples TRBV5-1 to TRBJ2-2; no clear D. This CDR3 is built from 14 residues. Germline CDR1 is SGHRS and CDR2 is YFSETQ. Trimming stripped 0 bases from V and 2 bases from J, with 5 bases between. The CDR3 reads CASSLDSNTGELFF. CDR3 sequence (DNA): TGCGCCAGCAGCTTGGACTCAAACACCGGGGAGCTGTTTTTT.

This clone appeared a few times. The chain links TRBV15 to TRBJ2-2; D is perhaps TRBD1 (5 bases). The CDR3 has 14 amino acids. Trimming stripped 2 bases from V and 3 bases from J, with 7 bases between. From germline, CDR1 is LNHNV and CDR2 YYDKDF (reference sequence). CDR3 DNA sequence: TGTGCCACCAGCAGACTGACAGACACCGGGGAGCTGTTTTTT. Translated, it gives CATSRLTDTGELFF.

The rearrangement uses TRBV6-6 and TRBJ2-2, with a possible D match to TRBD1 (5 bases). Germline assignment: CDR1 MNHNY and CDR2 SVGAGI (reference sequence). This CDR3 region has 13 residues. V was clipped by 6 bases and J by 7 bases, with 12 bases between them. Written as DNA, the CDR3 is TGTGCCAGCAGCTACACAGGTCTCGGGGAGCTGTTTTTT. It encodes CASSYTGLGELFF.

This chain connects TRBV5-1 to TRBJ1-6; tentatively, D is TRBD1 (6 bases). The V gene lost 4 bases and the J gene lost 0 bases, with 14 bases spanning the gap. Per germline, CDR1 SGHRS and CDR2 YFSETQ. This CDR3 is 17 amino acids long. This CDR3 reads CASSQQGQSSYNSPLHF. CDR3 sequence (DNA): TGCGCCAGCAGCCAACAGGGCCAGAGCTCCTATAATTCACCCCTCCACTTT.

This sequence joins TRBV28 and TRBJ1-5; tentative D call: TRBD1 (5 bases). This CDR3 comprises 15 residues. Per germline, CDR1 MDHEN and CDR2 SYDVKM. Deletions cut 2 bases from V and 7 bases from J, with 15 bases between. This CDR3 reads CASSLNGGAGQPQHF. The CDR3 region has the DNA TGTGCCAGCAGTTTAAACGGAGGGGCTGGGCAGCCCCAGCATTTT.

The V call is TRBV7-9, the J call TRBJ1-2, with 10 bases identical to TRBD1. CDR1 and CDR2 (germline): SEHNR, FQNEAQ (reference sequence). V dropped 2 bases and J dropped 6; count of bases not matched to a gene: 6. There are 15 residues in the CDR3. This CDR3 reads CASSLYSGTGDGYTF. CDR3 nucleotide sequence: TGTGCCAGCAGCTTATACTCCGGGACAGGGGATGGCTACACCTTC.

V gene TRBV18 combines with J gene TRBJ2-1; 15 positions match TRBD2. Germline CDR1 is KGHSH and CDR2 is LQKENI. Trimming at V came to 3 bases and at J to 7 bases, leaving 7 bases not matched to a gene. The CDR3 contains 17 residues. CDR3 amino acids: CASSPRGTSGRQNEQFF. The CDR3 bases are TGTGCCAGCTCACCTAGAGGGACTAGCGGGAGGCAAAATGAGCAGTTCTTC.

V and J are TRBV6-4 and TRBJ2-1; D is uncertain. From germline, CDR1 is MRHNA and CDR2 SNTAGT. The CDR3 consists of 13 residues. Between the trimmed V and J ends, which lost 7 bases and 5 bases, there was a span of 12 bases. CDR3 DNA sequence: TGTGCCAGCATGGGCCAGAATAACAATGAGCAGTTCTTC. This encodes CASMGQNNNEQFF.

The V call is TRBV27, the J call TRBJ2-1, with 8 bases aligning to TRBD1. J lost 4 bases, V lost 3 bases, and 5 bases had no gene match. This CDR3 is built from 15 residues. The germline CDR1 and CDR2 sequences are MNHEY and SMNVEV (reference sequence). CDR3 bases: TGTGCCAGCAGTTTCCCCGGGACAGGTTACAATGAGCAGTTCTTC. Translated, it gives CASSFPGTGYNEQFF.

V and J are TRBV29-1 and TRBJ2-7, with D maybe TRBD2 (6 bases). The V end was cut by 1 base, the J end by 3 bases, with 7 bases between. There are 12 residues in the CDR3. CDR1 and CDR2 (germline): SQVTM, ANQGSEA. The CDR3 sequence: CSVEVADYEQYF. CDR3 sequence (DNA): TGCAGCGTTGAAGTAGCGGACTACGAGCAGTACTTC.

The rearrangement links TRBV29-1 to TRBJ2-1, with D possibly being TRBD2 (5 bases). From germline, CDR1 is SQVTM and CDR2 ANQGSEA. V lost 6 bases and J lost 8, with 14 bases in between. The CDR3 spans 12 residues. The chain's CDR3 is CSVLEVGHEQFF. The DNA for the CDR3 is TGCAGCGTCCTGGAGGTTGGGCATGAGCAGTTCTTC.

The J gene is TRBJ2-3, the V gene TRBV5-1; possible D gene TRBD1, 5 bases. The V end was cut by 1 base, the J end by 12 bases, with 15 bases between. There are 13 residues in the CDR3. Per the germline V gene, CDR1 is SGHRS and CDR2 is YFSETQ. In DNA, the CDR3 is TGCGCCAGCAGCTTGTCTTGGGGCTCCCCCCAGTATTTT. Amino acid sequence: CASSLSWGSPQYF.

This chain's CDR3 is CASSDSYEQYF. CDR3 sequence (DNA): TGTGCCAGCAGCGACAGCTACGAGCAGTACTTC. The chain uses TRBV6-1 and TRBJ2-7; TRBD1 might be the D (5 bases). CDR1 MNHNS and CDR2 SASEGT come from the germline V gene. Trimming cost V 6 bases and J 3 bases, with 6 bases left between them. The CDR3 loop spans 11 amino acids.

For this clone: At one boundary the junction diverges from the germline segment, which might be a read error. This chain links TRBV7-7 with TRBJ2-2; D not resolved. The CDR3 runs 14 residues. Germline V gene sequence: CDR1 SSHAT, CDR2 FNYEAQ (reference sequence). The CDR3 region has the DNA TGTGCTAGCAGCTTAGCCGGCGGCACCGGGGAGCTGTTTTTT. This sequence encodes CASSLAGGTGELFF.

The chain uses TRBV2 and TRBJ1-2; unclear D gene. The CDR3 loop spans 13 amino acids. Germline assignment: CDR1 SNHLY and CDR2 FYNNEI. The ends were cut back, 6 bases at V and 4 bases at J, with 12 bases in the middle. CDR3 DNA: TGTGCCAGCAGCGGTTACAGTATCTATGGCTACACCTTC. Amino acid sequence: CASSGYSIYGYTF.

The chain carries TRBV29-1 and TRBJ1-4, with a possible D match to TRBD1 (5 bases). CDR3 length equals 14 residues. V dropped 7 bases and J dropped 8 bases, with 20 bases sitting between them. Germline V gives CDR1 SQVTM, CDR2 ANQGSEA. The CDR3 is CSASVNGAQEKLFF. CDR3 DNA: TGCAGCGCCTCCGTGAATGGGGCGCAGGAAAAACTGTTTTTT.

The CDR3 loop is CAISESGTIGTDTQYF. CDR3 in DNA: TGTGCCATCAGTGAGTCAGGGACTATAGGAACAGATACGCAGTATTTT. The chain carries TRBV10-3 and TRBJ2-3, with 7 bases that match TRBD2. This CDR3 comprises 16 residues. Germline V gene data show CDR1 as ENHRY and CDR2 as SYGVKD. V trimming: 0 bases; J trimming: 3 bases; junction bases outside the gene matches: 6.

The chain recombines TRBV5-4 with TRBJ2-3; perhaps TRBD2 as D (7 bases). The germline CDR1 and CDR2 sequences are SGHNT and YYREEE (reference sequence). The V end lost 0 bases, the J end lost 4 bases, and 12 bases lay between the germline ends. The CDR3 sequence is 15 residues long. The chain's CDR3 is CASSLGGGASDTQYF. The CDR3 region has the DNA TGTGCCAGCAGCTTGGGTGGGGGGGCATCAGATACGCAGTATTTT.

The J gene is TRBJ2-7, the V gene TRBV4-2, with 10 bases lining up with TRBD2. The CDR3 has 15 residues. After removal of 4 bases from V and 2 bases from J, the junction contained 5 bases not matched to a gene. The V gene's germline CDR1 is LGHNA and CDR2 YNFKEQ. This CDR3 is CASSLGTSEAYEQYF. DNA for the CDR3: TGTGCCAGCAGCCTCGGGACTAGCGAGGCCTACGAGCAGTACTTC.

V usage is TRBV4-2 and J usage is TRBJ1-1, with D possibly being TRBD1 (5 bases). Trimming removed 0 bases at V and 5 bases at J, with 16 bases between. This CDR3 contains 16 residues. Germline V gene lookup returns CDR1 LGHNA and CDR2 YNFKEQ. CDR3: CASSQDPTGGATEAFF. CDR3 DNA: TGTGCCAGCAGCCAAGACCCCACAGGCGGCGCAACTGAAGCTTTCTTT.

V is TRBV6-6 and J is TRBJ2-7, with 10 bases that match TRBD2. V lost 6 bases and J lost 1; bases outside the gene matches: 6. CDR1 is MNHNY, CDR2 SVGAGI, per germline (reference sequence). This CDR3 is 15 amino acids long. Here the CDR3 DNA reads TGTGCCAGCAGCCGACTAGCGGGCCCATCCTACGAGCAGTACTTC. It codes for CASSRLAGPSYEQYF.